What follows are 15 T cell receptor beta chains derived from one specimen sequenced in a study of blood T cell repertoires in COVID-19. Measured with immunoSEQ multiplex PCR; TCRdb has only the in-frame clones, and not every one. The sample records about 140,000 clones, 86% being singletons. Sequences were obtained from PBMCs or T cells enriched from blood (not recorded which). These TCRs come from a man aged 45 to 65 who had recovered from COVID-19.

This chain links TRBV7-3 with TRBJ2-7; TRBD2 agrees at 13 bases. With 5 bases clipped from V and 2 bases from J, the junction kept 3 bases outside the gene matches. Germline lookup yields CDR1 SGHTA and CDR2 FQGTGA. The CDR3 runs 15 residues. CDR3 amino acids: CASSMGLAGTYEQYF. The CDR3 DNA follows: TGTGCCAGCAGCATGGGACTAGCGGGGACCTACGAGCAGTACTTC. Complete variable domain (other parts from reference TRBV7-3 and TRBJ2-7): GAGVSQTPSNKVTEKGKYVELRCDPISGHTALYWYRQSLGQGPEFLIYFQGTGAADDSGLPNDRFFAVRPEGSVSTLKIQRTERGDSAVYLCASSMGLAGTYEQYFGPGTRLTVT.

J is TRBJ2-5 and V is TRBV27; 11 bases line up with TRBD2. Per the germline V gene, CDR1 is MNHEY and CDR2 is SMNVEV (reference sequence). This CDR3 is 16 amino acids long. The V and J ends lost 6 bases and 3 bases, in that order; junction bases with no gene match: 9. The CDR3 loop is CASSRTPGLAEETQYF. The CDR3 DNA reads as TGTGCCAGCAGCCGTACACCGGGACTAGCGGAAGAGACCCAGTACTTC.

The CDR3 loop reads CATSRDLTGSTYGYTF. The CDR3 region has the DNA TGTGCCACCAGCAGAGATTTGACAGGGTCTACCTATGGCTACACCTTC. V usage is TRBV15 and J usage is TRBJ1-2, with 7 bases that match TRBD1. Germline V lookup: CDR1 LNHNV, CDR2 YYDKDF (reference sequence). The J segment lost 4 bases and the V segment lost 0 bases, leaving 8 bases of the junction unmatched. The CDR3 length is 16 residues.

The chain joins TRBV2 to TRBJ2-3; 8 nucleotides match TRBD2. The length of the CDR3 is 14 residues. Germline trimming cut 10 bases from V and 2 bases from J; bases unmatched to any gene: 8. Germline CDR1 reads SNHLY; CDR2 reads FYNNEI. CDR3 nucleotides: TGTGCCAATCAAGCGGGGGCCTTCACAGATACGCAGTATTTT. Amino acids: CANQAGAFTDTQYF.

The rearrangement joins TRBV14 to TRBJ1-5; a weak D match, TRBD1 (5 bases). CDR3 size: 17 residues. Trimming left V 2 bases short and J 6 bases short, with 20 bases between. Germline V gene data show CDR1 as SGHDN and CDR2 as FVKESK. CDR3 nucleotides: TGTGCCAGCAGCCAATGCACAGGCAGGGTGGCTTGTCAGCCCCAGCATTTT. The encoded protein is CASSQCTGRVACQPQHF. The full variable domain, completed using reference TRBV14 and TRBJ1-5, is EAGVTQFPSHSVIEKGQTVTLRCDPISGHDNLYWYRRVMGKEIKFLLHFVKESKQDESGMPNNRFLAERTGGTYSTLKVQPAELEDSGVYFCASSQCTGRVACQPQHFGDGTRLSIL.

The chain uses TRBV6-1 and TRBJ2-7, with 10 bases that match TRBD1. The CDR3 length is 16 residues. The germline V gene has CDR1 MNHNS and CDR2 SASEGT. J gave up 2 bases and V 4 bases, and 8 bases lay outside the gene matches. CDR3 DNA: TGTGCCAGCAGTGGACAAGCCGGGACAGGGGCCTACGAGCAGTACTTC. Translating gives CASSGQAGTGAYEQYF.

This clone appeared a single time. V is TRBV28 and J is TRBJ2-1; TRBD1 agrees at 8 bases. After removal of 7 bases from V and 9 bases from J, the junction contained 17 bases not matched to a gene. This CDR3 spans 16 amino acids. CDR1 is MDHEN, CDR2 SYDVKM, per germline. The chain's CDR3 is CASTPRGRAFIGEQFF. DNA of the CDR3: TGTGCCAGCACCCCCAGGGGGCGGGCTTTTATTGGTGAGCAGTTCTTC.

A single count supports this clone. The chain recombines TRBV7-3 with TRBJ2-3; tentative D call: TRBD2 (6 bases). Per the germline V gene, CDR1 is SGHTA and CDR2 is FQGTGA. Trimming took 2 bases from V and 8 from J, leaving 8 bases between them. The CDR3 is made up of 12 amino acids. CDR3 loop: CASSLAGSTQYF. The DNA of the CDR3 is TGTGCCAGCAGCTTAGCCGGGAGTACGCAGTATTTT.

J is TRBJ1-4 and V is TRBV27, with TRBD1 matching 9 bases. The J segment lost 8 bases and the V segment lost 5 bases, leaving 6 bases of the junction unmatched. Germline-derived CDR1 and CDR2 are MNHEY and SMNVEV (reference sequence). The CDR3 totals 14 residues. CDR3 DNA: TGTGCCAGCAGTCCGGGACAGGGCTCGGAAAAACTGTTTTTT. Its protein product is CASSPGQGSEKLFF.

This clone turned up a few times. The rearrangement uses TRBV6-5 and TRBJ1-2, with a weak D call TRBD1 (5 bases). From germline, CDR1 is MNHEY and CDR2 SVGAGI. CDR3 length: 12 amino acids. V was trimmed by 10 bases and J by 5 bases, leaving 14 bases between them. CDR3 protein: CAISLGGYGYTF. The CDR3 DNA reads TGTGCCATATCCCTCGGGGGGTATGGCTACACCTTC.

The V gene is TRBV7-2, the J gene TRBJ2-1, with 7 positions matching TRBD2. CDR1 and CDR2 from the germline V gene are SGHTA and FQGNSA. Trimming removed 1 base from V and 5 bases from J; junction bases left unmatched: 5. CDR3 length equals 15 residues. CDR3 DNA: TGTGCCAGCAGCTTAGGCGGGAGTCCGGACAATGAGCAGTTCTTC. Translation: CASSLGGSPDNEQFF.

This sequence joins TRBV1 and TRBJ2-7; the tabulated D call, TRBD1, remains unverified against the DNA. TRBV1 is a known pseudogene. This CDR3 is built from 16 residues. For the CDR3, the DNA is TGCACCAGCAGCCAAGATGAACAGGGGGCGCCTAGGGAGCAGTACGTC. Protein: CTSSQDEQGAPREQYV.

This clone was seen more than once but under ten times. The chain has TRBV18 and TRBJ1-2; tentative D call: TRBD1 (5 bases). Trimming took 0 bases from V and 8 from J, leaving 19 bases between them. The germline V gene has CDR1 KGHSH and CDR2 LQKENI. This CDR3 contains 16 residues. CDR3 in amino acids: CASSPPGGGVLSGYTF. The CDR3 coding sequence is TGTGCCAGCTCACCACCGGGGGGAGGGGTCCTGAGCGGCTACACCTTC.

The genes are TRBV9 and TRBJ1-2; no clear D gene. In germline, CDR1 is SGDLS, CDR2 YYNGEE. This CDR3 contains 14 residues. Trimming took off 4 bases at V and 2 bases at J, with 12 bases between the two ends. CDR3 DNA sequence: TGTGCCAGCAGCCGTACTATAGGCAACTATGGCTACACCTTC. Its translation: CASSRTIGNYGYTF.

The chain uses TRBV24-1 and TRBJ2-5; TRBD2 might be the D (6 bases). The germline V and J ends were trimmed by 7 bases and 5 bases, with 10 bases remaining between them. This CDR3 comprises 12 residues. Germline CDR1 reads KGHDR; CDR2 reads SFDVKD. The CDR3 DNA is TGTGCCACCAGGGGGGGTGGGGAGACCCAGTACTTC. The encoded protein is CATRGGGETQYF.